This T cell receptor beta chain stems from a study of CD8+ T cells in alopecia areata. Study in general: Treated patients received oral tofacitinib, 5 to 10 mg twice daily. Treatment with tofacitinib (6 to 18 months) was followed by 6 months off drug.

CD4+ and CD8+ T cells were sorted from PBMCs stained for CD3, CD4 and CD8. Germline V gene lookup returns CDR1 MNHNS and CDR2 SASEGT. Trimming stripped 6 bases from V and 8 bases from J, with 22 bases between. The CDR3 totals 15 residues. Sequencing relied on a cDNA template that was reverse transcribed from extracted RNA. Produced via immunoSEQ multiplex PCR; TCRdb's table is partial and in-frame only. Among about 180,000 clones listed, around 60% were seen once. The TCR originated in a human donor with alopecia areata. The chain links TRBV6-1 to TRBJ1-2; D possibly corresponds to TRBD1 (6 bases). The input for sequencing was CD4+ T cells sorted from blood, taken at week 0. CDR3 region: CASRVEGGERRGYTF. CDR3 nucleotide sequence: TGTGCCAGCAGGGTAGAAGGGGGGGAACGTCGCGGCTACACCTTC.